The 23 T cell receptor beta chains presented below share a single source sample, sequenced in a study of cytomegalovirus exposure and HLA in healthy donors. The PCR had 60 Vbeta and 13 Jbeta primers. Generated by immunoSEQ multiplex PCR, the TCRdb table keeps only in-frame clones and is missing some. The data hold under 150,000 clones, with about 70% observed a single time. Sequenced input: PBMCs. The source of these receptors is a woman aged 55 to 70 in good health and CMV-seropositive.

This clone was found a few times. CDR3 DNA: TGCGCCAGCAGCCATTTCAGCGGGGGGGCAGGTGAGCAGTTCTTC. Amino acid sequence: CASSHFSGGAGEQFF. J is TRBJ2-1 and V is TRBV4-1; the match to TRBD2 covers 10 bases. This CDR3 comprises 15 residues. V was clipped by 3 bases and J by 9 bases; unmatched bases: 8. The germline CDR1 and CDR2 sequences are MGHRA and YSYEKL.

The gene calls are TRBV11-2 and TRBJ1-4; D is unresolved. With 0 bases removed from V and 14 bases from J, the gap between germline ends came to 4 bases. CDR1 and CDR2 (germline): SGHAT, FQNNGV. The CDR3 loop spans 10 amino acids. The CDR3, as DNA: TGTGCCAGCAGCTTAGACCGGCTGTTTTTT. Protein product: CASSLDRLFF.

The chain recombines TRBV6-5 with TRBJ1-2, with D maybe TRBD1 (6 bases). This CDR3 is 14 amino acids long. The germline gives CDR1 MNHEY, CDR2 SVGAGI. V was clipped by 6 bases and J by 5 bases, with 16 bases between them. The CDR3 reads CASSRSGTTYGYTF. CDR3 nucleotide sequence: TGTGCCAGCAGCCGCTCCGGGACAACATATGGCTACACCTTC.

This rearrangement joins TRBV5-6 to TRBJ1-1; no clear D gene. Germline V lookup: CDR1 SGHDT, CDR2 YYEEEE. The CDR3 covers 13 residues. Trimming took off 0 bases at V and 6 bases at J, with 9 bases between the two ends. CDR3 DNA: TGTGCCAGCAGCTTGGCCTCGGGTCCTGAAGCTTTCTTT. Translated, it gives CASSLASGPEAFF.

This clone was counted only a few times. V gene TRBV4-1 combines with J gene TRBJ1-5; D is ambiguous. The CDR3 spans 15 residues. The V gene's germline CDR1 is MGHRA and CDR2 YSYEKL. V lost 4 bases and J lost 0, with 10 bases in between. The CDR3 sequence is CASSPLETSNQPQHF. For the CDR3, the DNA is TGCGCCAGCAGCCCCTTGGAGACTAGCAATCAGCCCCAGCATTTT.

This rearrangement joins TRBV18 to TRBJ1-2; TRBD1 matches at 7 bases. Germline V CDR1 and CDR2: KGHSH, LQKENI. Germline trimming cut 3 bases from V and 6 bases from J; bases unmatched to any gene: 4. The CDR3 consists of 13 residues. CDR3 sequence: CASSPQGDNGYTF. The DNA of the CDR3 is TGTGCCAGCTCACCCCAGGGGGACAATGGCTACACCTTC.

This clone appeared a single time. V is TRBV5-1 and J is TRBJ1-3; D may be TRBD1 (5 bases). CDR1 and CDR2 (germline): SGHRS, YFSETQ. Deletions cut 1 base from V and 4 bases from J, with 9 bases between. The CDR3 runs to 14 residues. This CDR3 is CASSLSGEGNTIYF. CDR3 DNA: TGCGCCAGCAGCTTGTCGGGGGAAGGAAACACCATATATTTT.

V usage is TRBV9 and J usage is TRBJ2-3; TRBD2 agrees at 9 bases. Germline lookup yields CDR1 SGDLS and CDR2 YYNGEE. The CDR3 extends over 14 amino acids. J gave up 9 bases and V 0 bases, and 5 bases lay outside the gene matches. The CDR3 DNA sequence: TGTGCCAGCAGCGTAGGCGGGACTAGCATCACGCAGTATTTT. Its protein is CASSVGGTSITQYF.

In its sample, this clone was seen a few times. The chain carries TRBV11-2 and TRBJ1-2; 8 bases align to TRBD1. V lost 5 bases to trimming and J lost 7 bases; unmatched junction nucleotides: 9. The CDR3 covers 14 residues. Germline V CDR1 and CDR2: SGHAT, FQNNGV. In DNA form, the CDR3 reads TGTGCCAGCAGCAGAGGACAGGGTGGGGGTGGCTACACCTTC. Translated, it gives CASSRGQGGGGYTF.

In this sample, this clone turned up a few times. V is TRBV9 and J is TRBJ2-7; tentatively, D is TRBD1 (5 bases). V gave up 0 bases and J gave up 2 bases, with 9 bases separating them. The germline V gene has CDR1 SGDLS and CDR2 YYNGEE. The CDR3 is 14 residues long. The CDR3 coding sequence is TGTGCCAGCAGCGTAGGGGCAGGGCCCTACGAGCAGTACTTC. It is translated as CASSVGAGPYEQYF.

The rearrangement joins TRBV7-8 to TRBJ1-6; D not certain. Trimming took off 1 base at V and 9 bases at J, with 7 bases between the two ends. Germline V CDR1 and CDR2: SGHVS, FQNEAQ. This CDR3 has 13 amino acids. The CDR3 reads CASSLDSGSPLHF. CDR3 DNA sequence: TGTGCCAGCAGCTTAGACAGTGGTTCACCCCTCCACTTT. The whole variable domain, filled in from reference TRBV7-8 and TRBJ1-6, reads GAGVSQSPRYKVAKRGQDVALRCDPISGHVSLFWYQQALGQGPEFLTYFQNEAQLDKSGLPSDRFFAERPEGSVSTLKIQRTQQEDSAVYLCASSLDSGSPLHFGNGTRLTVT.

The chain employs TRBV6-5 and TRBJ1-2; D is perhaps TRBD1 (6 bases). CDR3 length equals 14 residues. Germline CDR1 MNHEY, CDR2 SVGAGI. Trimming left V 4 bases short and J 5 bases short, with 14 bases between. Here the CDR3 reads CASSSSGTLYGYTF. The CDR3 nucleotides are TGTGCCAGCAGTTCTTCCGGGACACTTTATGGCTACACCTTC.

The chain uses TRBV11-1 and TRBJ2-2, with D possibly being TRBD1 (5 bases). The germline CDR1 and CDR2 sequences are SGHAT and FQDESV (reference sequence). The germline V and J ends were trimmed by 6 bases and 7 bases, with 12 bases remaining between them. This CDR3 is 13 amino acids long. In DNA, the CDR3 is TGTGCCAGCAGTCCAGTAGGGGACGGGGAGCTGTTTTTT. It encodes CASSPVGDGELFF.

This clone was observed a few times. The chain combines TRBV5-4 with TRBJ2-3, with 10 bases that match TRBD1. V lost 5 bases to trimming and J lost 4 bases; unmatched junction nucleotides: 4. CDR3 size: 14 residues. Germline V gene lookup returns CDR1 SGHNT and CDR2 YYREEE (reference sequence). CDR3 nucleotide sequence: TGTGCCAGCAGACGGGACAGGGGTGCAGATACGCAGTATTTT. Amino acid sequence: CASRRDRGADTQYF.

The V gene is TRBV2, the J gene TRBJ1-3; 7 bases are a match to TRBD1. Per germline, CDR1 SNHLY and CDR2 FYNNEI. The CDR3 has 14 residues. V was pared by 6 bases and J by 3 bases, with 5 bases of the junction left unmatched. The CDR3 reads CASSPGTVGNTIYF. The DNA for the CDR3 is TGTGCCAGCAGCCCCGGGACAGTTGGAAACACCATATATTTT.

The chain couples TRBV5-4 to TRBJ2-5; 11 bases line up with TRBD1. This CDR3 spans 15 amino acids. Germline V gene lookup returns CDR1 SGHNT and CDR2 YYREEE (reference sequence). With V trimmed by 0 bases and J by 5 bases, 3 bases remained unmatched. The CDR3 loop is CASSLGTGGAETQYF. CDR3 bases: TGTGCCAGCAGCTTGGGGACAGGGGGCGCGGAGACCCAGTACTTC. The full variable domain, with the rest looked up from reference TRBV5-4 and TRBJ2-5, is ETGVTQSPTHLIKTRGQQVTLRCSSQSGHNTVSWYQQALGQGPQFIFQYYREEENGRGNFPPRFSGLQFPNYSSELNVNALELDDSALYLCASSLGTGGAETQYFGPGTRLLVL.

The chain uses TRBV14 and TRBJ1-5, with 7 bases identical to TRBD1. V trimming: 2 bases; J trimming: 3 bases; junction bases outside the gene matches: 22. Looked up from germline, CDR1 is SGHDN and CDR2 is FVKESK. The CDR3 is 21 amino acids. Here the CDR3 DNA reads TGTGCCAGCAGCCAACTTACTAAAGGCCCCGGGACAGATGGGGACAATCAGCCCCAGCATTTT. Its translation: CASSQLTKGPGTDGDNQPQHF.

This clone was observed a few times. This chain links TRBV5-8 with TRBJ1-5; tentative D call: TRBD1 (6 bases). The CDR3 totals 15 residues. V shed 0 bases and J shed 5 bases, with 12 bases lying between them. CDR1 and CDR2 from the germline V gene are SGHTS and YDEGEE. The CDR3 spells CASSLGQGLDQPQHF. For the CDR3, the DNA is TGTGCCAGCAGCTTGGGGCAGGGGTTGGATCAGCCCCAGCATTTT.

The J gene is TRBJ1-2, the V gene TRBV19; D uncertain. This CDR3 comprises 12 residues. Trimming left V 4 bases short and J 5 bases short, with 8 bases between. Germline CDR1 reads LNHDA; CDR2 reads SQIVND (reference sequence). CDR3 DNA sequence: TGTGCCAGTAGTACCCGACTATATGGCTACACCTTC. This gives the protein CASSTRLYGYTF.

The rearrangement links TRBV5-1 to TRBJ2-1; D gene unclear. This CDR3 is 12 amino acids long. Germline V lookup: CDR1 SGHRS, CDR2 YFSETQ. V lost 3 bases to trimming and J lost 7 bases, with 8 bases between them. CDR3 sequence: CASSSNLNEQFF. The CDR3 DNA reads TGCGCCAGCAGCTCCAACTTGAATGAGCAGTTCTTC.

The chain combines TRBV5-8 with TRBJ2-6, with D tentatively TRBD2 (6 bases). The germline CDR1 and CDR2 sequences are SGHTS and YDEGEE. The CDR3 covers 15 residues. Trimming stripped 1 base from V and 3 bases from J, with 8 bases between. For the CDR3, the DNA is TGTGCCAGCAGCTTGTGGGGGGTTGGGGCCAACGTCCTGACTTTC. It yields the protein CASSLWGVGANVLTF. Looking up the rest from reference TRBV5-8 and TRBJ2-6 gives the full variable domain: EAGVTQSPTHLIKTRGQQATLRCSPISGHTSVYWYQQALGLGLQFLLWYDEGEERNRGNFPPRFSGRQFPNYSSELNVNALELEDSALYLCASSLWGVGANVLTFGAGSRLTVL.

This chain joins TRBV2 and TRBJ1-5; TRBD1 agrees at 12 bases. There are 18 residues in the CDR3. Germline V gene data show CDR1 as SNHLY and CDR2 as FYNNEI. J lost 2 bases, V lost 6 bases, and 11 bases had no gene match. This CDR3 reads CASRRGQGAGLGNQPQHF. CDR3 nucleotide sequence: TGTGCCAGCAGAAGGGGACAGGGGGCCGGGTTGGGCAATCAGCCCCAGCATTTT. Supplemented by reference TRBV2 and TRBJ1-5, the full variable domain reads EPEVTQTPSHQVTQMGQEVILRCVPISNHLYFYWYRQILGQKVEFLVSFYNNEISEKSEIFDDQFSVERPDGSNFTLKIRSTKLEDSAMYFCASRRGQGAGLGNQPQHFGDGTRLSIL.

This chain connects TRBV7-6 to TRBJ1-5; tentative D call: TRBD1 (6 bases). This CDR3 spans 15 amino acids. Trimming left V 4 bases short and J 3 bases short, with 13 bases between. The V gene's germline CDR1 is SGHVS and CDR2 FNYEAQ. The CDR3 loop reads CASSYQGGPNQPQHF. The CDR3 DNA reads as TGTGCCAGCAGCTATCAAGGGGGTCCCAATCAGCCCCAGCATTTT.